This TCR beta chain appears in the sequencing data of a study of control samples from healthy donors and cancer patients. Sequencing used immunoSEQ multiplex PCR; TCRdb keeps in-frame clones, though not all of them. The sample holds some 140,000 clones; about 94% are singletons and the top ten take 11% to 15%. The CDR3 is 14 amino acids. Per germline, CDR1 MNHEY and CDR2 SMNVEV (reference sequence). V was pared by 9 bases and J by 1 base, with 13 bases between. The source is a man aged 55 to 70 with colorectal cancer. Sample: PBMCs. This sequence joins TRBV27 and TRBJ2-1; TRBD2 might be the D (7 bases). The CDR3 spells CASGGGASYNEQFF. The CDR3 DNA sequence: TGTGCCAGTGGTGGGGGGGCTTCCTACAATGAGCAGTTCTTC.